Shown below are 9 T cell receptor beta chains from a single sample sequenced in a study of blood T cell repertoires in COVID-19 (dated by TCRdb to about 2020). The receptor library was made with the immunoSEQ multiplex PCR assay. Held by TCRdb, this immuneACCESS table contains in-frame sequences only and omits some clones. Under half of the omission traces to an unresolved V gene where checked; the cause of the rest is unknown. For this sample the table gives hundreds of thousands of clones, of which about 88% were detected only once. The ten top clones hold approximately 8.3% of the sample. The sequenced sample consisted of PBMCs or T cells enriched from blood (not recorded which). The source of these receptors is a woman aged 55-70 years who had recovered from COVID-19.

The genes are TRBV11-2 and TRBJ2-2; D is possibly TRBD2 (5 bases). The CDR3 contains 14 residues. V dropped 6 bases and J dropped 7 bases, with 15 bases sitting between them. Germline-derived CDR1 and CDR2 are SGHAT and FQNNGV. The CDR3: CASRSRDGIGELFF. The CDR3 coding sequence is TGTGCCAGCAGATCCCGCGACGGGATCGGGGAGCTGTTTTTT.

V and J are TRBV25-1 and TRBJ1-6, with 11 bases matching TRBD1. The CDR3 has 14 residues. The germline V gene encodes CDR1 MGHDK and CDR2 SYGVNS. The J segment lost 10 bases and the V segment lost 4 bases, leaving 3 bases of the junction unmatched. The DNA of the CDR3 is TGTGCCAGCAGTGGGACAGGGGGCGGGTCACCCCTCCACTTT. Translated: CASSGTGGGSPLHF.

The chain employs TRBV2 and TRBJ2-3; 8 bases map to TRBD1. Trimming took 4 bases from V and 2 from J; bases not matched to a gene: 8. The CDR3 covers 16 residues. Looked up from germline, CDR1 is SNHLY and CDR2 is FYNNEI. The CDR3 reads CASSVGQGTFTDTQYF. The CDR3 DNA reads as TGTGCCAGCAGTGTCGGACAGGGTACCTTCACAGATACGCAGTATTTT.

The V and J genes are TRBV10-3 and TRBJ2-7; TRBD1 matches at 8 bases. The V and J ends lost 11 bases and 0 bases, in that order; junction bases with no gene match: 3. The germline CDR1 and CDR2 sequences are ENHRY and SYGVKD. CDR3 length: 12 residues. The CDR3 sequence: CAVGTGSYEQYF. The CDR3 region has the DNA TGTGCCGTCGGGACAGGCTCCTACGAGCAGTACTTC.

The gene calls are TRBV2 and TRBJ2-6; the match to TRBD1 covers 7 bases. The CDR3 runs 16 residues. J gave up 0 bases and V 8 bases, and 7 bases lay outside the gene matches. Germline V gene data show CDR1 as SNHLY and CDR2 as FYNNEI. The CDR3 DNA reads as TGTGCCAGCTGCCGGACAGGCGTCTCTGGGGCCAACGTCCTGACTTTC. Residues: CASCRTGVSGANVLTF.

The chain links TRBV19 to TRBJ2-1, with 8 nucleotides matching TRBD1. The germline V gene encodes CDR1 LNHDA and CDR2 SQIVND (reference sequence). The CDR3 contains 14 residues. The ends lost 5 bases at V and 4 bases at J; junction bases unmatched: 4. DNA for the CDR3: TGTGCCAGTAGTCCGACAGGGGCTTACAATGAGCAGTTCTTC. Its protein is CASSPTGAYNEQFF.

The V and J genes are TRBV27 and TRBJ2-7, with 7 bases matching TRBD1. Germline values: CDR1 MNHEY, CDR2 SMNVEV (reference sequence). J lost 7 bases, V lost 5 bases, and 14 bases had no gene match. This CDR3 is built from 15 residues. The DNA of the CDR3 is TGTGCCAGCAGTACCGACAGGGAGTCTCTTAGGGAGCAGTACTTC. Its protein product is CASSTDRESLREQYF.

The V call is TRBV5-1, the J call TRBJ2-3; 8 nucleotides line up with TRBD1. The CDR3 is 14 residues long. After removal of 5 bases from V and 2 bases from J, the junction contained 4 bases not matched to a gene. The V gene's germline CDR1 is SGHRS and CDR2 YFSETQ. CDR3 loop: CASRRGQDTDTQYF. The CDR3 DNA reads TGCGCCAGCAGAAGGGGACAGGACACAGATACGCAGTATTTT.

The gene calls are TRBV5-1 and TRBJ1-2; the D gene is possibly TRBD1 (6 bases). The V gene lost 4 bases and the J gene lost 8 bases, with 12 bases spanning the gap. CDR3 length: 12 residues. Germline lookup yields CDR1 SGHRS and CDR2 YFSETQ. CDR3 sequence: CASSQQGRGYTF. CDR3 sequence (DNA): TGCGCCAGCAGCCAACAGGGCCGGGGCTACACCTTC.